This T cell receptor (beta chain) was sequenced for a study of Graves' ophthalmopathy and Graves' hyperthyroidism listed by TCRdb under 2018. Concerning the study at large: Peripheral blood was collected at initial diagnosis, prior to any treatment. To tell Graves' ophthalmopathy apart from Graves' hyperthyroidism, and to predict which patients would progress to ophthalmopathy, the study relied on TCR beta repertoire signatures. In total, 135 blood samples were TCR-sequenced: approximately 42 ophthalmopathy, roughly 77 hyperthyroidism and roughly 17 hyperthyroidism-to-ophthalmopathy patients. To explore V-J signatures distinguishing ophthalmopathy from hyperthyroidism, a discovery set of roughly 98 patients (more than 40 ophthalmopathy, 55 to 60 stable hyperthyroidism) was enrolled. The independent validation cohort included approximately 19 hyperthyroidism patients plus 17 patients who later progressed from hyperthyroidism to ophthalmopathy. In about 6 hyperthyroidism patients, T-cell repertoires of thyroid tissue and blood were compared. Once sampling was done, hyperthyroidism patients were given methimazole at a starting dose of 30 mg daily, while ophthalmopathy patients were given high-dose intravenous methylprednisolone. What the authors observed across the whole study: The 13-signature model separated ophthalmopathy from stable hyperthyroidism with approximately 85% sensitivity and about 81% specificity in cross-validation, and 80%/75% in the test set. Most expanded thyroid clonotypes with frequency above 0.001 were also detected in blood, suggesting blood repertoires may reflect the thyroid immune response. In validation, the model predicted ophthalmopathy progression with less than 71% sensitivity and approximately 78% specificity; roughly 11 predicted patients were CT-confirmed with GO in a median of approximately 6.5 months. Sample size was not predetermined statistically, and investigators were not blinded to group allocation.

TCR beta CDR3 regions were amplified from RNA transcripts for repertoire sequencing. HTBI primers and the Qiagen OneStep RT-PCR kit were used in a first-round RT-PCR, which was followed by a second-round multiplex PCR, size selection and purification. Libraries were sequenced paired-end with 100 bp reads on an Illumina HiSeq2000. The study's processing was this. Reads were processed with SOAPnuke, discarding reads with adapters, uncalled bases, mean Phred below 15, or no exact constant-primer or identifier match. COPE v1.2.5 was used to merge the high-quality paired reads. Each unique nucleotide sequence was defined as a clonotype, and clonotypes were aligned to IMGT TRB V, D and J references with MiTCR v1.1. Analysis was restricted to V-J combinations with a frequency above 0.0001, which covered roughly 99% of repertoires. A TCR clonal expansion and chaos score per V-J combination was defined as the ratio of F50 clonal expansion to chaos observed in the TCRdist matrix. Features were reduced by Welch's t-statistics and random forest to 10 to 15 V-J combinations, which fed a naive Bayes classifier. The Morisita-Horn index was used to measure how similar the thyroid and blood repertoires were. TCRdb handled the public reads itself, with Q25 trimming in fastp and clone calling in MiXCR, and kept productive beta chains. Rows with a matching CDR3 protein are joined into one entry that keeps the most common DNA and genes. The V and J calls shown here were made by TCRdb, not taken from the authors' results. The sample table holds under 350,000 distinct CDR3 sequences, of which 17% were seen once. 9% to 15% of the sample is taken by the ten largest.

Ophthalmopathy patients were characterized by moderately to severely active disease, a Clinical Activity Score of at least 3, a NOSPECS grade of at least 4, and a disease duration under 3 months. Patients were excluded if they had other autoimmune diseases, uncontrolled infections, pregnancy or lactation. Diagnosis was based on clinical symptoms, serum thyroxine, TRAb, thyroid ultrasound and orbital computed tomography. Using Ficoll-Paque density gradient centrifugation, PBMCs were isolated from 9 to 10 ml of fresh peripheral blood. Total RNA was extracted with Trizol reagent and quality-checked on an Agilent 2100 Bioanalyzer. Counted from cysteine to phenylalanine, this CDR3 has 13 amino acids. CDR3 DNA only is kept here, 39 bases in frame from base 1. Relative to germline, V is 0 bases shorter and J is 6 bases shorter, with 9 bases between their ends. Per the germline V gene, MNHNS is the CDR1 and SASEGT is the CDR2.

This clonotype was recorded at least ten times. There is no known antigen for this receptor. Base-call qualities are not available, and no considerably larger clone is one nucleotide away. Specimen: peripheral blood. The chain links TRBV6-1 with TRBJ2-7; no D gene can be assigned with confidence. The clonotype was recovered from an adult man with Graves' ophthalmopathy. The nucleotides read TGTGCCAGCAGTGAAGCGTCCGGGTTCGAGCAGTACTTC. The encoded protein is CASSEASGFEQYF.